A single sample is the source of the 21 T cell receptor beta chains below, sequenced in a study of blood T cell repertoires in COVID-19. The data were produced by immunoSEQ multiplex PCR, yet TCRdb's version contains in-frame clones alone and is incomplete. The sample contains around 100,000 clones, roughly 84% of which appear only once. Specimen: peripheral blood. Source of these receptors: a man aged 55 to 70 with acute or convalescent COVID-19.

The chain combines TRBV6-5 with TRBJ2-2, with TRBD2 identical over 12 bases. After removal of 2 bases from V and 5 bases from J, the junction contained 0 bases not matched to a gene. The CDR3 runs 15 residues. Germline V lookup: CDR1 MNHEY, CDR2 SVGAGI. The CDR3 here is CASSYGLAGTGELFF. The CDR3 DNA reads TGTGCCAGCAGTTACGGACTAGCGGGGACCGGGGAGCTGTTTTTT.

The chain links TRBV11-2 to TRBJ2-7; D uncertain. The CDR3 has 16 amino acids. CDR1 is SGHAT, CDR2 FQNNGV, per germline. Trimming removed 1 base from V and 0 bases from J, with 13 bases in between. The CDR3 nucleotides read TGTGCCAGCAGCTTAGTGAAACGCTACCACTCCTACGAGCAGTACTTC. As protein: CASSLVKRYHSYEQYF.

This rearrangement joins TRBV28 to TRBJ2-3, with 7 bases matching TRBD2. There are 14 residues in the CDR3. Trimming at V came to 8 bases and at J to 7 bases, leaving 12 bases not matched to a gene. Germline assignment: CDR1 MDHEN and CDR2 SYDVKM. In DNA, the CDR3 is TGTGCCAGCGGCCCCCAGCTAGCGGTCAATACGCAGTATTTT. Its translation is CASGPQLAVNTQYF.

The genes are TRBV4-1 and TRBJ2-2; D is possibly TRBD2 (6 bases). V was pared by 2 bases and J by 5 bases, with 12 bases between. Germline loops: CDR1 MGHRA, CDR2 YSYEKL. The CDR3 covers 15 residues. The CDR3 sequence: CASSQPSRETGELFF. The CDR3 DNA reads TGCGCCAGCAGCCAACCTAGCCGGGAGACCGGGGAGCTGTTTTTT.

The chain recombines TRBV28 with TRBJ2-7; D might be TRBD2 (6 bases). The V gene lost 3 bases and the J gene lost 4 bases, with 19 bases spanning the gap. This CDR3 spans 16 amino acids. CDR1 is MDHEN and CDR2 is SYDVKM in the germline V gene. CDR3 loop: CASSLAGQGSRYEQYF. As DNA, the CDR3 is TGTGCCAGCAGTTTGGCGGGGCAGGGTAGCCGTTACGAGCAGTACTTC. Full variable domain (missing parts from reference TRBV28 and TRBJ2-7): DVKVTQSSRYLVKRTGEKVFLECVQDMDHENMFWYRQDPGLGLRLIYFSYDVKMKEKGDIPEGYSVSREKKERFSLILESASTNQTSMYLCASSLAGQGSRYEQYFGPGTRLTVT.

The V and J genes are TRBV5-1 and TRBJ1-1; tentatively, D is TRBD1 (5 bases). Germline loops: CDR1 SGHRS, CDR2 YFSETQ. CDR3 length: 13 amino acids. V was shortened by 4 bases and J by 3 bases, with 10 bases between the two germline ends. The CDR3 reads CASSDRGDTEAFF. CDR3 bases: TGCGCCAGCAGCGACAGAGGAGACACTGAAGCTTTCTTT.

This clone was counted only a few times. This chain joins TRBV24-1 and TRBJ1-2; D ambiguous. V lost 1 base and J 8 bases, leaving 13 bases between the germline ends. The CDR3 length is 14 residues. The V gene's germline CDR1 is KGHDR and CDR2 SFDVKD. CDR3 region: CATSDFSSFAGYTF. Written as DNA, the CDR3 is TGTGCCACCAGTGATTTTTCAAGCTTCGCCGGCTACACCTTC.

V and J are TRBV19 and TRBJ2-5, with TRBD2 matching over 10 bases. V dropped 6 bases and J dropped 3; count of bases not matched to a gene: 7. Germline values: CDR1 LNHDA, CDR2 SQIVND (reference sequence). The CDR3 contains 15 residues. CDR3 amino acids: CASSHAGTSEETQYF. CDR3 nucleotides: TGTGCCAGTAGCCACGCCGGGACTAGCGAAGAGACCCAGTACTTC.

The rearrangement uses TRBV6-6 and TRBJ1-6, with 8 bases aligning to TRBD1. J lost 10 bases, V lost 6 bases, and 5 bases had no gene match. CDR1 and CDR2 (germline): MNHNY, SVGAGI (reference sequence). The CDR3 runs 13 residues. CDR3 sequence (DNA): TGTGCCAGCAGGAACCGACAGGGGTCACCCCTCCACTTT. Amino acid sequence: CASRNRQGSPLHF.

This clone was detected only a few times. This chain connects TRBV11-3 to TRBJ1-1, with 8 bases lining up with TRBD1. The CDR3 sequence is 16 residues long. The V segment lost 0 bases and the J segment 4 bases; nucleotides outside the gene matches: 7. Per the germline V gene, CDR1 is SGHNT and CDR2 is YENEEA. The CDR3 region has the DNA TGTGCCAGCAGCTTAGATAGTTGGACAGGGTTCACTGAAGCTTTCTTT. It specifies CASSLDSWTGFTEAFF.

The rearrangement joins TRBV2 to TRBJ2-3; no clear D. Between the trimmed V and J ends, which lost 0 bases and 6 bases, there was a span of 4 bases. Per the germline V gene, CDR1 is SNHLY and CDR2 is FYNNEI. The length of the CDR3 is 12 residues. The CDR3 DNA follows: TGTGCCAGCAGTGAAGCGCAGGATACGCAGTATTTT. This translates into CASSEAQDTQYF.

The chain's CDR3 is CATSELRTSGVSSYNEQFF. CDR3 nucleotide sequence: TGTGCCACCAGTGAACTCCGGACTAGCGGCGTGAGCTCCTACAATGAGCAGTTCTTC. The J gene is TRBJ2-1, the V gene TRBV24-1; 10 positions agree with TRBD2. Germline V gene sequence: CDR1 KGHDR, CDR2 SFDVKD. V lost 4 bases to trimming and J lost 0 bases; unmatched junction nucleotides: 11. The CDR3 is 19 residues long.

V and J are TRBV5-1 and TRBJ1-1; TRBD1 is a possible D gene (6 bases). V lost 0 bases to trimming and J lost 5 bases, with 11 bases between them. Germline loops: CDR1 SGHRS, CDR2 YFSETQ. This CDR3 is 14 amino acids long. The DNA of the CDR3 is TGCGCCAGCAGCTTGGATGAAGACAGGACTGAAGCTTTCTTT. Its translation: CASSLDEDRTEAFF.

The genes are TRBV5-1 and TRBJ1-5, with 9 bases that match TRBD1. CDR3 length: 14 amino acids. Germline values: CDR1 SGHRS, CDR2 YFSETQ. The trim removed 4 bases at V and 7 bases at J, leaving 6 bases unmatched. CDR3 residues: CASSPDRGRQPQHF. CDR3 coding DNA: TGCGCCAGCAGCCCGGACAGGGGCCGACAGCCCCAGCATTTT.

The J gene is TRBJ2-7, the V gene TRBV6-5; D might be TRBD1 (6 bases). V lost 5 bases to trimming and J lost 6 bases, with 14 bases between them. Germline lookup yields CDR1 MNHEY and CDR2 SVGAGI. The CDR3 spans 13 residues. The CDR3: CASSPTGKGEQYV. CDR3 DNA sequence: TGTGCCAGCAGTCCAACAGGGAAAGGCGAGCAGTACGTC.

This clone was recorded once. V and J are TRBV5-1 and TRBJ2-2, with TRBD2 matching 9 bases. CDR3 size: 18 residues. Trimming cost V 7 bases and J 0 bases; bases outside gene matches: 13. Germline CDR1 is SGHRS and CDR2 is YFSETQ. CDR3 loop: CASQSLSSGRPNTGELFF. The CDR3 nucleotides read TGCGCCAGCCAATCACTATCCAGCGGGAGGCCGAACACCGGGGAGCTGTTTTTT.

This clone was counted a single time. This chain joins TRBV2 and TRBJ1-1; D is ambiguous. The CDR3 extends over 13 amino acids. V shed 4 bases and J shed 1 base, with 7 bases lying between them. The germline V gene encodes CDR1 SNHLY and CDR2 FYNNEI. The CDR3 sequence is CASSGQANTEAFF. The DNA of the CDR3 is TGTGCCAGCAGTGGGCAGGCGAACACTGAAGCTTTCTTT.

V usage is TRBV7-9 and J usage is TRBJ1-2; no clear D gene. V lost 3 bases and J lost 4, with 21 bases in between. Germline CDR1 and CDR2: SEHNR and FQNEAQ (reference sequence). The CDR3 is 17 amino acids. In nucleotides, the CDR3 is TGTGCCAGCAGCTTCCCTCCCAGGCCCACTCGGGGCTATGGCTACACCTTC. Residues: CASSFPPRPTRGYGYTF.

The chain has TRBV6-6 and TRBJ2-7; 7 bases fit TRBD2. CDR3 length: 15 amino acids. Looked up from germline, CDR1 is MNHNY and CDR2 is SVGAGI (reference sequence). V lost 5 bases to trimming and J lost 6 bases; unmatched junction nucleotides: 13. The CDR3 sequence is CASSPSRAGAVEQYF. The CDR3 nucleotides read TGTGCCAGCAGTCCGTCCAGGGCGGGAGCGGTCGAGCAGTACTTC.

The V gene is TRBV6-6, the J gene TRBJ1-1; no definite D call. Germline lookup yields CDR1 MNHNY and CDR2 SVGAGI (reference sequence). This CDR3 is 13 amino acids long. Trimming shortened V by 10 bases and J by 10 bases, and 22 bases separated the two germline ends. The chain's CDR3 is CAISGLAMEGAFF. The CDR3 DNA reads TGTGCCATATCCGGGCTCGCTATGGAGGGAGCTTTCTTT.

The chain is built from TRBV6-2 or TRBV6-3 and TRBJ1-2; the D gene is possibly TRBD1 (5 bases). Germline CDR1 reads MNHEY; CDR2 reads SVGEGT. This CDR3 spans 17 amino acids. V was clipped by 6 bases and J by 2 bases, with 22 bases between them. This CDR3 is CASSRDGAAGKNYGYTF. The CDR3 DNA is TGTGCCAGCAGCAGGGATGGGGCAGCTGGAAAAAACTATGGCTACACCTTC.